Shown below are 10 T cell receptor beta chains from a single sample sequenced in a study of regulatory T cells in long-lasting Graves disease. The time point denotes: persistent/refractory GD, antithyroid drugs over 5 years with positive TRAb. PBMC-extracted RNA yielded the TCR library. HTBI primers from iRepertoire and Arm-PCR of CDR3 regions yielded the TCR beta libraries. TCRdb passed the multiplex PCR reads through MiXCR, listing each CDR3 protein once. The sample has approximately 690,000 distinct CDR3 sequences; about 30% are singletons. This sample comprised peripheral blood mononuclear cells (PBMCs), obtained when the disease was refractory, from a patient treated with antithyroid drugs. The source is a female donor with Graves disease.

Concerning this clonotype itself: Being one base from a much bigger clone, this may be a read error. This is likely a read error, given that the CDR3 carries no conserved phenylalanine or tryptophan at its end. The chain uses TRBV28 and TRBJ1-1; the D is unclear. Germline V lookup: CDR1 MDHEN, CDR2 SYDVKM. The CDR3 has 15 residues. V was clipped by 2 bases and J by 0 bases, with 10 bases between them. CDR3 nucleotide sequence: TGTGCCAGCAGTTTACAAGGCCATATGAACACTGAAGCTTTCCTT. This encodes CASSLQGHMNTEAFL.

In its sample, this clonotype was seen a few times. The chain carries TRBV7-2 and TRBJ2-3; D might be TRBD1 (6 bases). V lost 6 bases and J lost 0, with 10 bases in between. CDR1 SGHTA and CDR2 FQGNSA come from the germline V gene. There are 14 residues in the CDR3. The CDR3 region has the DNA TGTGCCAGCAGTAGACAGGCTAGCACAGATACGCAGTATTTT. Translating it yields CASSRQASTDTQYF.

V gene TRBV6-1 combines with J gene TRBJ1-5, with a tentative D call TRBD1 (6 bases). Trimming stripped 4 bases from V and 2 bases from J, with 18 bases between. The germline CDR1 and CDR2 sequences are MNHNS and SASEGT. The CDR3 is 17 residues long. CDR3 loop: CASSVSSGAYGNQPQHF. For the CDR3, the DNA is TGTGCCAGCAGTGTATCGTCGGGGGCATATGGCAATCAGCCCCAGCATTTT.

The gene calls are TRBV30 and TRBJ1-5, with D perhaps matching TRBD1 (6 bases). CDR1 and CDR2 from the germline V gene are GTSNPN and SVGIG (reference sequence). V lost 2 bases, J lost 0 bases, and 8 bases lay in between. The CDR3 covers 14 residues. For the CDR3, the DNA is TGTGCCTGGAGTAAGGACAGTAGCAATCAGCCCCAGCATTTT. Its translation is CAWSKDSSNQPQHF.

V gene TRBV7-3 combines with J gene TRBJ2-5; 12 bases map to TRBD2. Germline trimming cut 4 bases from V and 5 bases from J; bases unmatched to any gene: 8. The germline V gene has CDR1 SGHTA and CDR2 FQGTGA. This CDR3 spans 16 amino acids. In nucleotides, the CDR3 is TGTGCCAGCAGCTGCCGACTAGCGGGAGACTATGAGACCCAGTACTTC. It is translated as CASSCRLAGDYETQYF.

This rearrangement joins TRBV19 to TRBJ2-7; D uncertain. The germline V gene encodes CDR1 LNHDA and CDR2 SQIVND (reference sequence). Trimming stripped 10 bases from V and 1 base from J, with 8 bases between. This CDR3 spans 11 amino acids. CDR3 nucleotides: TGTGCCACGTTCGGGTCCTACGAGCAGTACTTC. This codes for CATFGSYEQYF.

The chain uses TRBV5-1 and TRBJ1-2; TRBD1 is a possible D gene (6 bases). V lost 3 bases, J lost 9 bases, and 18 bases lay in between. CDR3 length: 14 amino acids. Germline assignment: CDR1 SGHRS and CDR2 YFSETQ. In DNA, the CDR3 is TGCGCCAGCAGCTCCTCCCTGGACAGTCTTCGCTACACCTTC. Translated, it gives CASSSSLDSLRYTF.

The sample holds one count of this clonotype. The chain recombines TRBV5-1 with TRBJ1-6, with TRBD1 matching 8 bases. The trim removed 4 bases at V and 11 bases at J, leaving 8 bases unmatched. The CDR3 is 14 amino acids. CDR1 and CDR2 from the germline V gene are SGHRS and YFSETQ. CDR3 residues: CASSLGQGRTPLHF. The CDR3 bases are TGCGCCAGCAGCCTTGGACAGGGTCGAACACCCCTCCACTTT.

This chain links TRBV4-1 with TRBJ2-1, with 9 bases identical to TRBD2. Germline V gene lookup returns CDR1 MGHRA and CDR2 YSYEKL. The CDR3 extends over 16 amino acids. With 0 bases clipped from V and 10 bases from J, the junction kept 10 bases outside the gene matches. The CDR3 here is CASSQDYPSGAPEQFF. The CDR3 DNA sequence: TGCGCCAGCAGCCAAGATTACCCTAGCGGGGCCCCGGAGCAGTTCTTC.

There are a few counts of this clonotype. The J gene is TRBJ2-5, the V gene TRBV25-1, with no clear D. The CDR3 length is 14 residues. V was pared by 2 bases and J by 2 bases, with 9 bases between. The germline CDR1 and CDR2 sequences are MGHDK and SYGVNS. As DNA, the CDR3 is TGTGCCAGCAGTGAACCCGTTCTACAAGAGACCCAGTACTTC. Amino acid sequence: CASSEPVLQETQYF.